These T cell receptor beta chains were read from a single sample in a study of OX40 agonist ivuxolimab in advanced cancers. Profiled with immunoSEQ multiplex PCR; TCRdb holds only in-frame clones, not every one. The profile covers under 80,000 clones, with approximately 90% appearing a single time and over 15% taken by the ten largest. Here the sequenced sample was CD4+ or CD8+ T cells sorted from blood, taken in a trial of the OX40 agonist ivuxolimab. The source of these receptors is an adult with an advanced solid tumor such as melanoma, head and neck, liver or kidney cancer. CDR3s include the opening cysteine and the closing phenylalanine or tryptophan. The order of the fields is clone size, D gene, V gene, J gene, CDR3 DNA, CDR3 protein. The D gene is left open where the match is weak. Size is omitted from some rows. Given values are once, few, many or a class for expanded clones.

>.|TRBD2|TRBV9|TRBJ2-7
TGTGCCAGCAGCCGATCGGGGGGGATCTACGAGCAGTACTTC
CASSRSGGIYEQYF
>.|TRBD2|TRBV5-1|TRBJ2-6
TGCGCCAGCAGCTTGGTGTTAGCGGGAGACTCCTCTGGGGCCAACGTCCTGACTTTC
CASSLVLAGDSSGANVLTF
>.|.|TRBV2|TRBJ2-5
TGTGCCAGCAGGGACAGACCAGAGACCCAGTACTTC
CASRDRPETQYF
>once|.|TRBV7-9|TRBJ2-3
TGTGCCAGCAGCTTAGTTGGAGGGGATGCGCAGTATTTT
CASSLVGGDAQYF
>.|.|TRBV7-2|TRBJ2-3
TGTGCCAGCAGCTCGCTGACGGCAGATACGCAGTATTTT
CASSSLTADTQYF
>.|.|TRBV13|TRBJ2-7
TGTGCCAGCAGCCCCCCCCGAGGGTCTGGCGAGCAGTACTTC
CASSPPRGSGEQYF
>.|.|TRBV29-1|TRBJ2-5
TGCAGCGTTTTTGGGTCTCTAGAGACCCAGTACTTC
CSVFGSLETQYF
>.|.|TRBV19|TRBJ2-7
TGTGCCAGTAGTATCAGAGTGGTGGAACAGGAAATCTACGAGCAGTACTTC
CASSIRVVEQEIYEQYF
>.|TRBD1|TRBV16|TRBJ2-7
TGTGCCAGCAGCCAAGGTCTGACAGGGCGGCCCTACGAGCAGTACTTC
CASSQGLTGRPYEQYF
>.|.|TRBV6-1|TRBJ2-2
TGTGCCAGCAGTGAATCCGGGGCGGAGCTGTTTTTT
CASSESGAELFF
>.|.|TRBV16|TRBJ2-7
TGTGCCAGCAGCCAAGAATTCAGGGGCGAGCAGTACTTC
CASSQEFRGEQYF
>.|.|TRBV4-3|TRBJ2-7
TGCGCCAGCAGCCAAGATTTCCCGGATCCGTACGAGCAGTACTTC
CASSQDFPDPYEQYF
>.|.|TRBV28|TRBJ2-1
TGTGCCGGCAGTTTTAGGTACAATGAGCAGTTCTTC
CAGSFRYNEQFF
>.|.|TRBV10-3|TRBJ1-2
TGTGCCATCAGTGAGCGCGAGGACAAGTACTATGGCTACACCTTC
CAISEREDKYYGYTF
>few|.|TRBV6-5|TRBJ2-1
TGTGCCACACGACTAGAAGTCAATGAGCAGTTCTTC
CATRLEVNEQFF
>.|.|TRBV2|TRBJ2-5
TGTGCCAGCAGTGAATGGAGTGGGGGCAAAGAGACCCAGTACTTC
CASSEWSGGKETQYF
>.|TRBD1|TRBV4-3|TRBJ2-7
TGCGCCAGCAGCCTTGATGTAGGACAGGGCTACGAGCAGTACTTC
CASSLDVGQGYEQYF
>.|.|TRBV11-2|TRBJ1-5
TGTGCCAGCAGCTTAGATTACAGTAATCAGCCCCAGCATTTT
CASSLDYSNQPQHF
>.|.|TRBV6-5|TRBJ1-1
TGTGCCAGCAGTTACGCAGAGGGGACTGAAGCTTTCTTT
CASSYAEGTEAFF
>.|TRBD1|TRBV5-6|TRBJ1-2
TGTGCCAGCAGCCCCGGAGGGACAGAGAACTATGGCTACACCTTC
CASSPGGTENYGYTF
>.|TRBD1|TRBV6-5|TRBJ1-5
TGTGCCAGCAGTTCGGGACAGAATAATCAGCCCCAGCATTTT
CASSSGQNNQPQHF
>.|.|TRBV6-5|TRBJ2-7
TGTGCCAGCAGTTACTCTTCCGACAGTTCCTACGAGCAGTACTTC
CASSYSSDSSYEQYF
>.|TRBD2|TRBV14|TRBJ2-7
TGTGCCAGCAGCCAAGAGAGCGGGAATGGGTACGAGCAGTACTTC
CASSQESGNGYEQYF
>.|.|TRBV7-9|TRBJ2-1
TGTGCCAGCAGCTTACCGATGAATGAGCAGTTCTTC
CASSLPMNEQFF
>once|TRBD1|TRBV11-1|TRBJ2-1
TGTGCCAGCAGCCCCGGGACAGAAGGTTACAATGAGCAGTTCTTC
CASSPGTEGYNEQFF
>.|TRBD2|TRBV5-6|TRBJ2-5
TGTGCCAGCAGCTCTAGCGGGAAAGAGACCCAGTACTTC
CASSSSGKETQYF
>.|.|TRBV27|TRBJ2-7
TGTGCCAGCATCACAAGGGAATCTGGGACCTACGAGCAGTACTTC
CASITRESGTYEQYF
>.|.|TRBV28|TRBJ1-1
TGTGCCAGCAGTTTGACTTCGGACAACACTGAAGCTTTCTTT
CASSLTSDNTEAFF
>.|.|TRBV27|TRBJ2-2
TGTGCCAGCAGTTTGGGGGTAGGGAACGGGGAGCTGTTTTTT
CASSLGVGNGELFF
>.|.|TRBV7-9|TRBJ1-4
TGTGCCAGCGCTAGCAGGGGTGAAGAAAAACTGTTTTTT
CASASRGEEKLFF
>.|TRBD2|TRBV5-6|TRBJ2-1
TGTGCCAGCAGCGCCCCAGCGGGAGGGGCGTGGGTAAAGCAGTTCTTC
CASSAPAGGAWVKQFF
>.|.|TRBV10-2|TRBJ2-7
TGCGCCAGCAGTGTTGACGGACCCTACGAGCAGTACTTC
CASSVDGPYEQYF
>.|TRBD1|TRBV28|TRBJ1-5
TGTGCCAGCAGTGTCACCGGGACAGTTAGCAATCAGCCCCAGCATTTT
CASSVTGTVSNQPQHF
>once|.|TRBV7-9|TRBJ2-2
TGTGCCAGCAGCTTACGCCCCGGGGAGCTGTTTTTT
CASSLRPGELFF
>once|.|TRBV15|TRBJ2-3
TGTGCCACCAGCAGAGACAGGTACACAGATACGCAGTATTTT
CATSRDRYTDTQYF
>.|.|TRBV5-6|TRBJ1-5
TGTGCCAGCAGCTTGGCAGGGTATCAGCCCCAGCATTTT
CASSLAGYQPQHF
>.|TRBD1|TRBV28|TRBJ1-1
TGTGCCAGCAGTACACAGGGGGGAAACACTGAAGCTTTCTTT
CASSTQGGNTEAFF
>few|.|TRBV5-1|TRBJ1-2
TGCGCCAGCAGCTCGAAACAGGGTAACTATGGCTACACCTTC
CASSSKQGNYGYTF
>.|.|TRBV27|TRBJ2-1
TGTGCCAGCAGTGGGGGCGGACGGACTTCCTACAATGAGCAGTTCTTC
CASSGGGRTSYNEQFF
>.|TRBD2|TRBV11-2|TRBJ2-1
TGTGCCAGCGGAAGGGCGGGAGGGCCCTACAATGAGCAGTTCTTC
CASGRAGGPYNEQFF
>.|.|TRBV27|TRBJ1-5
TGTGCCAGCAGTTCCGAACTGGGCAATCAGCCCCAGCATTTT
CASSSELGNQPQHF
>.|.|TRBV7-6|TRBJ1-5
TGTGCCAGCAGCTTAGAAGAGGGCCAGCCCCAGCATTTT
CASSLEEGQPQHF
>once|.|TRBV11-3|TRBJ1-1
TGTGCCAGCAGCCTTGGACACGGCACTGAAGCTTTCTTT
CASSLGHGTEAFF
>.|.|TRBV5-4|TRBJ2-1
TGTGCCAGCAGCCTAGGAGGGACAGATTACAATGAGCAGTTCTTC
CASSLGGTDYNEQFF
>.|.|TRBV27|TRBJ1-1
TGTGCCAGCAGTTTGGGGCTTGGGACTGAAGCTTTCTTT
CASSLGLGTEAFF
>.|.|TRBV29-1|TRBJ2-4
TGCAGCGTTGAACTCGGGCAGCTCAAAAACATTCAGTACTTC
CSVELGQLKNIQYF
>.|.|TRBV11-2|TRBJ1-1
TGTGCCAGCAGCTTAGGATCGGGCACTGAAGCTTTCTTT
CASSLGSGTEAFF
>.|.|TRBV29-1|TRBJ2-1
TGCAGCGTTGACGGGGTGGCGAGTGAGCAGTTCTTC
CSVDGVASEQFF
>.|.|TRBV4-3|TRBJ1-2
TGCGCCAGCAGCCAAGACAGGATGGAGGGCGGCTATGGCTACACCTTC
CASSQDRMEGGYGYTF
>.|TRBD2|TRBV7-2|TRBJ2-1
TGTGCCAGCAGCCCCTGGGCTAGCGGGGGGAATGAGCAGTTCTTC
CASSPWASGGNEQFF
>once|.|TRBV2|TRBJ1-4
TGTGCCAGCAGTCGCTCCGATGAAAAACTGTTTTTT
CASSRSDEKLFF
>.|.|TRBV7-9|TRBJ2-1
TGTGCCAGCAGCTTAGTGGGAAACAATGAGCAGTTCTTC
CASSLVGNNEQFF
>.|TRBD2|TRBV28|TRBJ2-1
TGTGCCAGCAGTTTAACTAGCGGGATACAACCCCTTTTGGGTGAGCAGTTCTTC
CASSLTSGIQPLLGEQFF
>.|.|TRBV4-3|TRBJ1-2
TGCGCCAGCAGCCAAGATCGGGAGGTTATGATTGGCTACACCTTC
CASSQDREVMIGYTF
>.|.|TRBV19|TRBJ1-2
TGTGCCAGTAGTACCATGACAGGAAACTATGGCTACACCTTC
CASSTMTGNYGYTF
>.|TRBD2|TRBV13|TRBJ2-7
TGTGCCAGCAGTCTCCTAGCGGGAGGGACCTACGAGCAGTACTTC
CASSLLAGGTYEQYF
>.|TRBD1|TRBV7-3|TRBJ2-2
TGTGCCAGCAGCTTCGGGACAGCAAACACCGGGGAGCTGTTTTTT
CASSFGTANTGELFF